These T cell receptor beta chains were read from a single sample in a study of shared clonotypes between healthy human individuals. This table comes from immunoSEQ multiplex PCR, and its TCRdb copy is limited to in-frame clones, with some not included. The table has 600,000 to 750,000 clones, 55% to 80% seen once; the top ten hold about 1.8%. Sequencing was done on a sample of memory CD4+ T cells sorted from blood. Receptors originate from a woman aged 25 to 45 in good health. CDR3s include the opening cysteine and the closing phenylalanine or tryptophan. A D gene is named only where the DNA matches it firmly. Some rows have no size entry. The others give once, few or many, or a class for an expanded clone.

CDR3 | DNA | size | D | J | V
CASSRVSPGEQYF | TGTGCCAGCAGTCGGGTTTCTCCCGGCGAGCAGTACTTC | . | . | TRBJ2-7 | TRBV28
CASSPDPNREPQHF | TGTGCCAGCTCCCCCGATCCAAACAGGGAGCCCCAGCATTTT | . | . | TRBJ1-5 | TRBV18
CASSYSIPGLAYEQYF | TGTGCCAGCAGTTACTCGATTCCCGGACTAGCCTACGAGCAGTACTTC | . | TRBD2 | TRBJ2-7 | TRBV6-5
CSVRSGSGSYEQYF | TGCAGCGTTCGAAGCGGTAGCGGGAGCTACGAGCAGTACTTC | . | TRBD2 | TRBJ2-7 | TRBV29-1
CASSLPVGTGGRTGELFF | TGTGCCAGCAGCTTGCCAGTAGGAACAGGGGGTAGAACCGGGGAGCTGTTTTTT | . | TRBD1 | TRBJ2-2 | TRBV5-8
CASSPIIRAIDTQYF | TGTGCCAGCAGCCCCATCATACGTGCAATAGATACGCAGTATTTT | . | . | TRBJ2-3 | TRBV7-2
CASSGEGRNTGELFF | TGCGCCAGCAGCGGCGAGGGTCGGAACACCGGGGAGCTGTTTTTT | . | . | TRBJ2-2 | TRBV5-1
CASSLVGLADEQYF | TGCGCCAGCAGCTTGGTAGGACTAGCGGACGAGCAGTACTTC | . | TRBD2 | TRBJ2-7 | TRBV5-1
CASSVRDRGLGYGYTF | TGTGCCAGCAGCGTCCGGGACAGGGGGCTAGGTTATGGCTACACCTTC | . | TRBD1 | TRBJ1-2 | TRBV7-9
CASSGPGTGKETEQYF | TGTGCCAGCAGTGGTCCAGGGACAGGGAAAGAGACCGAGCAGTACTTC | medium-sized | TRBD1 | TRBJ2-7 | TRBV6-1
CASSPYPRGQFNYGYTF | TGTGCCAGCAGTCCGTACCCAAGGGGACAGTTTAACTATGGCTACACCTTC | . | TRBD1 | TRBJ1-2 | TRBV27
CASSLRLAGLTYEQYF | TGTGCCAGCAGCTTAAGACTAGCGGGACTCACCTACGAGCAGTACTTC | many | TRBD2 | TRBJ2-7 | TRBV5-5
CATSRESDSSGNTIYF | TGTGCCACCAGCAGAGAATCGGACAGCTCTGGAAACACCATATATTTT | . | . | TRBJ1-3 | TRBV15
CASSSRNEQYF | TGTGCCAGCAGTTCCCGGAACGAGCAGTACTTC | . | . | TRBJ2-7 | TRBV28
CASSPRMGSGELFF | TGTGCCAGCAGCCCCCGCATGGGGTCCGGGGAGCTGTTTTTT | few | . | TRBJ2-2 | TRBV7-3
CASSYSGTDTQYF | TGTGCCAGCAGTTACTCGGGAACAGATACGCAGTATTTT | . | . | TRBJ2-3 | TRBV6-5
CASSSTGDVAEQYF | TGTGCCAGCAGCTCTACAGGGGACGTCGCCGAGCAGTACTTC | few | TRBD1 | TRBJ2-7 | TRBV7-9
CASRPTRGTGGYEQYF | TGTGCCAGCAGACCAACCCGGGGGACAGGGGGCTACGAGCAGTACTTC | . | TRBD1 | TRBJ2-7 | TRBV13
CASSFGSSTYEQYF | TGTGCCAGCAGCTTCGGTTCCTCCACCTACGAGCAGTACTTC | few | . | TRBJ2-7 | TRBV11-2
CASSETDRGWQPQHF | TGTGCCAGCAGTGAAACCGACAGGGGATGGCAGCCCCAGCATTTT | . | TRBD1 | TRBJ1-5 | TRBV2
CASSLGANTEAFF | TGCGCCAGCAGCTTGGGCGCGAACACTGAAGCTTTCTTT | . | . | TRBJ1-1 | TRBV5-1
CASSVDTRNTEAFF | TGTGCCAGCAGCGTAGACACTCGGAACACTGAAGCTTTCTTT | . | . | TRBJ1-1 | TRBV9
CATSSGSPLYGYTF | TGTGCCACCTCCTCGGGCAGCCCCCTCTATGGCTACACCTTC | many | . | TRBJ1-2 | TRBV7-8
CASRGAIRVNTEAFF | TGTGCCAGCAGGGGTGCCATAAGAGTAAACACTGAAGCTTTCTTT | . | . | TRBJ1-1 | TRBV2
CASSLATSGRAQETQYF | TGTGCCAGCAGCTTGGCTACTAGCGGGAGGGCCCAAGAGACCCAGTACTTC | . | TRBD2 | TRBJ2-5 | TRBV7-2